The 5 T cell receptor beta chains below come from one sample, sequenced in a study of blood T cell repertoires in COVID-19. The protocol was immunoSEQ multiplex PCR, while the TCRdb copy is restricted to in-frame clones and leaves out a portion. The repertoire includes hundreds of thousands of clones, approximately 89% of them detected once, and around 0.92% sits in the top ten. Input material: peripheral blood. The receptor source for this set is a man younger than 35 with COVID-19, enrolled during active disease.

CDR3 nucleotide sequence: TGTGCCAGCAGCTTAGGAACCCCGAGCGTCGAGCAGTTCTTC. Translation gives CASSLGTPSVEQFF. V gene TRBV11-2 combines with J gene TRBJ2-1; D uncertain. The CDR3 covers 14 residues. The germline CDR1 and CDR2 sequences are SGHAT and FQNNGV. V was pared by 1 base and J by 10 bases, with 14 bases between.

The gene calls are TRBV19 and TRBJ2-6, with 7 bases identical to TRBD1. CDR1 is LNHDA and CDR2 is SQIVND in the germline V gene (reference sequence). The ends lost 7 bases at V and 2 bases at J; junction bases unmatched: 5. CDR3 length equals 15 residues. The CDR3 DNA reads TGTGCCAGTAACGGACAGGTTACTGGGGCCAACGTCCTGACTTTC. Translated: CASNGQVTGANVLTF.

The chain employs TRBV6-5 and TRBJ1-2, with TRBD1 matching over 7 bases. CDR3 length: 13 amino acids. Germline CDR1 MNHEY, CDR2 SVGAGI. After removal of 2 bases from V and 4 bases from J, the junction contained 1 base not matched to a gene. The CDR3 is CASSYEGAYGYTF. The CDR3 DNA reads as TGTGCCAGCAGTTACGAGGGGGCCTATGGCTACACCTTC.

The rearrangement links TRBV7-2 to TRBJ2-2; 7 positions match TRBD2. The CDR3 runs 15 residues. The junction had 1 base not matched to a gene; V was cut back by 0 bases and J by 3 bases. Germline V gene data show CDR1 as SGHTA and CDR2 as FQGNSA. This CDR3 reads CASSLAGLYTGELFF. The CDR3 DNA is TGTGCCAGCAGCTTAGCGGGACTATACACCGGGGAGCTGTTTTTT.

The rearrangement links TRBV7-9 to TRBJ2-1; 8 bases match TRBD2. From germline, CDR1 is SEHNR and CDR2 FQNEAQ (reference sequence). J lost 5 bases, V lost 2 bases, and 2 bases had no gene match. The CDR3 spans 14 residues. This CDR3 reads CASSLTGGNNEQFF. The CDR3 bases are TGTGCCAGCAGCTTAACGGGAGGGAACAATGAGCAGTTCTTC.